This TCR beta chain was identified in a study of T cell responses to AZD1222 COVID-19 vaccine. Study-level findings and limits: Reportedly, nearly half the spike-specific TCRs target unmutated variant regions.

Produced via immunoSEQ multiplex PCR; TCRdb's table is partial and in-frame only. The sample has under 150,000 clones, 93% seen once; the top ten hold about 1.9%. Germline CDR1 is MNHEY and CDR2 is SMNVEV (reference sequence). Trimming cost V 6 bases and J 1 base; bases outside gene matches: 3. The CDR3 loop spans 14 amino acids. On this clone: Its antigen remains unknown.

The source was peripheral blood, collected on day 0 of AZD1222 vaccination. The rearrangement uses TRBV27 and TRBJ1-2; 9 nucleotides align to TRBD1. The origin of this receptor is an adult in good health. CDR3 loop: CASRRTGVNYGYTF. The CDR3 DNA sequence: TGTGCCAGCAGGAGGACAGGGGTTAACTATGGCTACACCTTC.